The T cell receptor beta chain described here comes from a study of T cell repertoires in cytomegalovirus infection (dated by TCRdb to about 2019). Describing the broader study: The peptide stimulations were aimed at well-studied HLA-B-restricted epitopes as well as recently identified HLA-C-restricted CMV epitopes, whose presentation resists viral immunomodulation. Because public TCR beta signatures pointed to carriage of CMV infection together with the matching HLA type, the HLA type of each donor mattered for the analysis. Points the paper makes about the study in general: The ex vivo response was dominated by HLA-C-restricted CMV-specific TCR beta clonotypes, which also provided the single most frequent clonotype in two of eight donors. In both this cohort and an independent cohort of approximately 350 donors, the cumulative frequency of public TCR beta family members distinguished carriers of CMV infection plus the relevant HLA type.

From the cysteine up to the valine, the CDR3 has a length of 13 residues. Of the read, only the CDR3 DNA is kept; its 39 bases are in frame from base 1. The V and J ends are trimmed by 6 bases and 6 bases, leaving 15 bases between them. The germline V gene specifies SGHDN as CDR1 and FVKESK as CDR2. TCRdb names Illumina HiSeq 1500 as the instrument used. TCRdb reprocessing: public reads trimmed at Q25 with fastp, clones called with MiXCR, in-frame beta chains kept. Each entry is one CDR3 protein sequence, shown with its most common DNA and genes. The sample includes fewer than 850,000 distinct CDR3 sequences, with about 27% observed a single time. The ten largest account for 13% of the sample. On this clonotype: Its antigen specificity is not known. Qualities for individual bases were not recorded, and no much larger clone is one base off.

In the paper's terms, the treatment or condition label means: in vitro stimulation with specific CMV peptide epitopes to enrich CMV-specific T cells. This chain is built from TRBV14 and TRBJ2-7, with the D call perhaps TRBD1 or TRBD2, as 6 bases match in each case. This clonotype originated in a human donor in good health (CMV status not recorded). Some clones in this sample may be carry-over from other donors' samples. The source material was cultured CD8+ T cells from PBMCs, sampled from culture after CMV antigen stimulation. The CDR3 in this case is CASSLKGGGEQYV. The base sequence is TGTGCCAGCAGTTTAAAAGGGGGAGGCGAGCAGTACGTC.